A single sample is the source of the 20 T cell receptor beta chains below, sequenced in a study of T cell responses to AZD1222 COVID-19 vaccine. Only in-frame clones appear in the TCRdb table, and some are missing; sequencing was by immunoSEQ multiplex PCR. The profile shows about 94,000 clones, 70% to 90% of them singletons. The sample here was peripheral blood, taken on day 0 of AZD1222 vaccination. The receptor source for this set is an adult in good health.

The chain couples TRBV30 to TRBJ2-7; D unresolved. This CDR3 is 12 amino acids long. Trimming took 2 bases from V and 4 from J, leaving 9 bases between them. Looked up from germline, CDR1 is GTSNPN and CDR2 is SVGIG (reference sequence). The CDR3 DNA reads TGTGCCTGGAGTCCCTTGGGGTACGAGCAGTACTTC. Protein sequence: CAWSPLGYEQYF.

This sequence joins TRBV28 and TRBJ1-1, with D uncertain. Per the germline V gene, CDR1 is MDHEN and CDR2 is SYDVKM. The CDR3 runs to 13 residues. The V gene lost 6 bases and the J gene lost 3 bases, with 11 bases spanning the gap. The CDR3 region has the DNA TGTGCCAGCAGAGAGGGCATTCACACTGAAGCTTTCTTT. Translation: CASREGIHTEAFF. The full variable domain, completed using reference TRBV28 and TRBJ1-1, is DVKVTQSSRYLVKRTGEKVFLECVQDMDHENMFWYRQDPGLGLRLIYFSYDVKMKEKGDIPEGYSVSREKKERFSLILESASTNQTSMYLCASREGIHTEAFFGQGTRLTVV.

V is TRBV5-1 and J is TRBJ1-4; possible D gene TRBD1, 5 bases. The CDR3 covers 14 residues. The germline V gene encodes CDR1 SGHRS and CDR2 YFSETQ. Trimming took off 3 bases at V and 4 bases at J, with 10 bases between the two ends. CDR3 residues: CASSSGLNNEKLFF. The CDR3 DNA follows: TGCGCCAGCAGCTCGGGACTTAATAATGAAAAACTGTTTTTT.

The rearrangement joins TRBV29-1 to TRBJ1-1; 9 nucleotides agree with TRBD1. V was pared by 6 bases and J by 6 bases, with 8 bases of the junction left unmatched. The germline V gene encodes CDR1 SQVTM and CDR2 ANQGSEA. The CDR3 spans 13 residues. CDR3 DNA: TGCAGCGTGGAAAAGACAGGGGGGGCTGAAGCTTTCTTT. Encoded protein: CSVEKTGGAEAFF. Full variable domain (outside the CDR3, taken from reference TRBV29-1 and TRBJ1-1): SAVISQKPSRDICQRGTSLTIQCQVDSQVTMMFWYRQQPGQSLTLIATANQGSEATYESGFVIDKFPISRPNLTFSTLTVSNMSPEDSSIYLCSVEKTGGAEAFFGQGTRLTVV.

The chain uses TRBV18 and TRBJ1-5, with TRBD1 matching over 8 bases. Germline CDR1 reads KGHSH; CDR2 reads LQKENI. The CDR3 is 15 residues long. The V segment lost 3 bases and the J segment 6 bases; nucleotides outside the gene matches: 7. The CDR3 is CASSPSGGGGQPQHF. CDR3 DNA: TGTGCCAGCTCACCGTCAGGGGGCGGTGGTCAGCCCCAGCATTTT.

The chain is built from TRBV9 and TRBJ1-5; D gene ambiguous. Germline lookup yields CDR1 SGDLS and CDR2 YYNGEE. The length of the CDR3 is 14 residues. V gave up 2 bases and J gave up 6 bases, with 12 bases separating them. The CDR3 here is CASSVFPSFQPQHF. The CDR3 region has the DNA TGTGCCAGCAGCGTTTTCCCCTCATTTCAGCCCCAGCATTTT.

This chain uses TRBV11-2 with TRBJ2-1; D perhaps matches TRBD2 (5 bases). The germline gives CDR1 SGHAT, CDR2 FQNNGV. CDR3 length equals 15 residues. The germline V and J ends were trimmed by 5 bases and 0 bases, with 11 bases remaining between them. CDR3 loop: CASSPQRSSYNEQFF. CDR3 coding DNA: TGTGCCAGCAGCCCCCAGCGGAGCTCCTACAATGAGCAGTTCTTC.

This chain connects TRBV6-1 to TRBJ1-2; tentative D call: TRBD1 (6 bases). Germline V CDR1 and CDR2: MNHNS, SASEGT. V lost 3 bases, J lost 3 bases, and 14 bases lay in between. This CDR3 comprises 15 residues. For the CDR3, the DNA is TGTGCCAGCAGTGAGAGTCCGGGACACCACTATGGCTACACCTTC. Translating it yields CASSESPGHHYGYTF.

The chain recombines TRBV5-8 with TRBJ1-5; D perhaps matches TRBD1 (6 bases). Germline assignment: CDR1 SGHTS and CDR2 YDEGEE. The CDR3 consists of 19 residues. V was shortened by 0 bases and J by 2 bases, with 21 bases between the two germline ends. CDR3 nucleotides: TGTGCCAGCAGCTTGGCCGGGGGCAGGGACCTTATGGGCAATCAGCCCCAGCATTTT. The encoded protein is CASSLAGGRDLMGNQPQHF.

The rearrangement links TRBV10-3 to TRBJ2-5; tentatively, D is TRBD2 (5 bases). V was pared by 4 bases and J by 4 bases, with 10 bases between. The CDR3 totals 13 residues. Germline V gene data show CDR1 as ENHRY and CDR2 as SYGVKD. The CDR3 nucleotides are TGTGCCATCAGTGCGGGAAGGTCAGAGACCCAGTACTTC. This translates into CAISAGRSETQYF.

This clone has more than one count but fewer than ten. The chain carries TRBV2 and TRBJ2-1, with 7 bases fitting TRBD1. The CDR3 covers 13 residues. V was clipped by 7 bases and J by 7 bases; unmatched bases: 7. Germline values: CDR1 SNHLY, CDR2 FYNNEI. Here the CDR3 reads CASTGTAGNEQFF. The CDR3 DNA follows: TGTGCCAGCACCGGGACAGCCGGTAATGAGCAGTTCTTC.

This chain links TRBV7-6 with TRBJ2-3; D unresolved. Per the germline V gene, CDR1 is SGHVS and CDR2 is FNYEAQ. Trimming removed 6 bases at V and 5 bases at J, with 9 bases between. The CDR3 spans 12 residues. CDR3 bases: TGTGCCAGCAGTTTGTTAGGAGATACGCAGTATTTT. It specifies CASSLLGDTQYF.

V usage is TRBV12-5 and J usage is TRBJ1-6, with D possibly matching TRBD1 (5 bases). Trimming stripped 7 bases from V and 0 bases from J, with 16 bases between. This CDR3 spans 17 amino acids. The germline V gene has CDR1 LGHNT and CDR2 FRNRAP. The CDR3 is CASVRGTSGSYNSPLHF. In DNA, the CDR3 is TGTGCTAGTGTAAGAGGGACTTCGGGCTCCTATAATTCACCCCTCCACTTT.

DNA for the CDR3: TGCGCCAGCAGCCAAGAGCCGGGTAAAAACTATGGCTACACCTTC. As protein: CASSQEPGKNYGYTF. The V call is TRBV4-3, the J call TRBJ1-2; D ambiguous. The CDR3 is 15 residues long. The V and J ends lost 0 bases and 2 bases respectively, with 10 bases between them. CDR1 and CDR2 (germline): LGHNA, YSLEER.

This clone was observed once. The chain couples TRBV12-5 to TRBJ2-3, with D uncertain. This CDR3 has 12 residues. CDR1 and CDR2 from the germline V gene are LGHNT and FRNRAP. Trimming removed 7 bases from V and 0 bases from J, with 5 bases in between. The CDR3 bases are TGTGCTAGTGCCGTGAGCACAGATACGCAGTATTTT. Translation: CASAVSTDTQYF. Using reference TRBV12-5 and TRBJ2-3 for the parts outside the CDR3, the full variable domain is DARVTQTPRHKVTEMGQEVTMRCQPILGHNTVFWYRQTMMQGLELLAYFRNRAPLDDSGMPKDRFSAEMPDATLATLKIQPSEPRDSAVYFCASAVSTDTQYFGPGTRLTVL.

This CDR3 reads CASSSSAGMYNSPLHF. In DNA, the CDR3 is TGTGCCAGCAGTTCTTCAGCAGGGATGTATAATTCACCCCTCCACTTT. The chain has TRBV27 and TRBJ1-6, with D possibly TRBD1 on 5 matching bases. Germline assignment: CDR1 MNHEY and CDR2 SMNVEV (reference sequence). The CDR3 has 16 residues. Trimming took 4 bases from V and 4 from J, leaving 14 bases between them.

Remarks on this clone: Other DNA sequences from this sample encode an identical CDR3 as well. The rearrangement links TRBV5-1 to TRBJ2-3; no reliable D call. The CDR3 sequence is 15 residues long. Trimming took 0 bases from V and 0 from J, leaving 8 bases between them. CDR1 and CDR2 (germline): SGHRS, YFSETQ. The CDR3 DNA reads TGCGCCAGCAGCTTGGACCGCGCTAGCACAGATACGCAGTATTTT. It translates to CASSLDRASTDTQYF.

The CDR3 DNA sequence: TGTGCCAGCAGTGGTTTCCGTGAAGCTTTCTTT. Its protein product is CASSGFREAFF. The chain carries TRBV25-1 and TRBJ1-1; unclear D gene. With 4 bases removed from V and 7 bases from J, the gap between germline ends came to 7 bases. This CDR3 region has 11 residues. Germline V gives CDR1 MGHDK, CDR2 SYGVNS.

CDR3 sequence (DNA): TGTGCCAGCAGTTTTGGGATAATGAACACTGAAGCTTTCTTT. Translated: CASSFGIMNTEAFF. This chain joins TRBV27 and TRBJ1-1, with D unclear. With 3 bases removed from V and 0 bases from J, the gap between germline ends came to 8 bases. The CDR3 spans 14 residues. Germline CDR1 reads MNHEY; CDR2 reads SMNVEV (reference sequence).

V is TRBV6-5 and J is TRBJ2-1, with TRBD2 matching over 11 bases. The V segment lost 6 bases and the J segment 7 bases; nucleotides outside the gene matches: 5. Germline V gene data show CDR1 as MNHEY and CDR2 as SVGAGI. The CDR3 covers 14 residues. The CDR3 region has the DNA TGTGCCAGCAGCGGGGGACTAGCGGCGAATGAGCAGTTCTTC. Its protein is CASSGGLAANEQFF.